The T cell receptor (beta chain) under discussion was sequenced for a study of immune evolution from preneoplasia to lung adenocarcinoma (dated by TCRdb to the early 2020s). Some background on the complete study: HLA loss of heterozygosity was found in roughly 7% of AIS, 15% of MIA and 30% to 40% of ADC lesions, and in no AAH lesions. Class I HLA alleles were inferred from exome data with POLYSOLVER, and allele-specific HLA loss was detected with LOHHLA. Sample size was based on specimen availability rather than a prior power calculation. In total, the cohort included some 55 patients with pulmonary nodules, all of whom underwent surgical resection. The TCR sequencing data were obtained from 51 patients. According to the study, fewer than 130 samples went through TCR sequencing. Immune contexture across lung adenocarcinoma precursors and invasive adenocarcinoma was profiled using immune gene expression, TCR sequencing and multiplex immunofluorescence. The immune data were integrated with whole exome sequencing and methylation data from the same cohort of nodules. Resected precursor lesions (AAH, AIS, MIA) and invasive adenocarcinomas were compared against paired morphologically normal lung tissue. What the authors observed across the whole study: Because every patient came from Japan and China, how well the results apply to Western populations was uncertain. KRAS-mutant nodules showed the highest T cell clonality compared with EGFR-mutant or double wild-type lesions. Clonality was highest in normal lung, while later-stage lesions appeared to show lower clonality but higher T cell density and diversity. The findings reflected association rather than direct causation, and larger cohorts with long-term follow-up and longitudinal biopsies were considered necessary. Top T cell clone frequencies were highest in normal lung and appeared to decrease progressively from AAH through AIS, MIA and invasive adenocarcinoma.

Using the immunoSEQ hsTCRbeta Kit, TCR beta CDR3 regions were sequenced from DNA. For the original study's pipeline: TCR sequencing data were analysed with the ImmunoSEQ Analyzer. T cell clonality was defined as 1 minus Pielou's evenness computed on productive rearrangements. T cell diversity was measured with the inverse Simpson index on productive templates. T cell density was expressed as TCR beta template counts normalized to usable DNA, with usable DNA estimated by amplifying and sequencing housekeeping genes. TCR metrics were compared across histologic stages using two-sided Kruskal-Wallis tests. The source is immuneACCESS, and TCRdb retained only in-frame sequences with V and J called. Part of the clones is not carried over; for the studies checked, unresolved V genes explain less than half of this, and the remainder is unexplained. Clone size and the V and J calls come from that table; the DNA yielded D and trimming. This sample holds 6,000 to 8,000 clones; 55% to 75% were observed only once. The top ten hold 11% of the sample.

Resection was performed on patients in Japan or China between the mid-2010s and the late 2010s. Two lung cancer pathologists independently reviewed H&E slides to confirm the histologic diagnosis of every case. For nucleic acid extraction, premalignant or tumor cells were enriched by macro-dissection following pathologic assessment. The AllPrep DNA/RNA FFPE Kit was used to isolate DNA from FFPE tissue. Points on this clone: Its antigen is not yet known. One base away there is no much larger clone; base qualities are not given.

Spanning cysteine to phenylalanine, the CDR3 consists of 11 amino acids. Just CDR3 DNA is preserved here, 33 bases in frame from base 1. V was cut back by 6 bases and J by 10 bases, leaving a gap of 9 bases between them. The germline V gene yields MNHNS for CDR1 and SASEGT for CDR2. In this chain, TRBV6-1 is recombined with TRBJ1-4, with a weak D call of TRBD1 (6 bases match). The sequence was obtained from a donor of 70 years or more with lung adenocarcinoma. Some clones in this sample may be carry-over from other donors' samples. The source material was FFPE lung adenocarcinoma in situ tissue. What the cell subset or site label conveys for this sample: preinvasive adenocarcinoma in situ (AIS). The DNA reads TGTGCCAGCAGGGGGGCGGGAAAACTGTTTTTT. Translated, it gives CASRGAGKLFF.